What follows is one T cell receptor beta chain and its context. The data originate from a study of blood T cell repertoires in COVID-19. At the level of the study: Samples of COVID-19 (acute and convalescent) were obtained from the United States, Italy and Spain. Sources were T cells, B-cell-depleted T cells, or PBMCs; the material itself was cDNA or gDNA.

The CDR3 covers 17 residues. Germline lookup yields CDR1 KGHSH and CDR2 LQKENI. V gave up 0 bases and J gave up 1 base, with 12 bases separating them. Data came from immunoSEQ multiplex PCR; TCRdb stores just in-frame clones and leaves some out. The sample has roughly 250,000 clones, about 86% seen once. The specimen sequenced was peripheral blood. The chain links TRBV18 to TRBJ2-2; tentatively, D is TRBD2 (5 bases). The receptor comes from a man in his forties with active or convalescent COVID-19. CDR3 region: CASSPPRYGVNTGELFF. DNA for the CDR3: TGTGCCAGCTCACCACCGAGGTACGGGGTGAACACCGGGGAGCTGTTTTTT.